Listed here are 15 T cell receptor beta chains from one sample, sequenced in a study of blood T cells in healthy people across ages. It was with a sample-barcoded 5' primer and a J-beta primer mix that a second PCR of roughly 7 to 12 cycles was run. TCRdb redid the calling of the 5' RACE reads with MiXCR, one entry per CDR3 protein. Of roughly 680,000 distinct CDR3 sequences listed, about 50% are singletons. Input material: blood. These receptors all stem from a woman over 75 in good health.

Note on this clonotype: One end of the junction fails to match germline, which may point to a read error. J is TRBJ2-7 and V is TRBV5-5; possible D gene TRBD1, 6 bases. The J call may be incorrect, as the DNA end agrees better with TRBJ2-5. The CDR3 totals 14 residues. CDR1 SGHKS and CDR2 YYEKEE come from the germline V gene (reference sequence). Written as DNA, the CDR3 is TGTGCCAGCAGCTTGTGGACAGCGCAAGGGACCCAGTACTTC. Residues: CASSLWTAQGTQYF.

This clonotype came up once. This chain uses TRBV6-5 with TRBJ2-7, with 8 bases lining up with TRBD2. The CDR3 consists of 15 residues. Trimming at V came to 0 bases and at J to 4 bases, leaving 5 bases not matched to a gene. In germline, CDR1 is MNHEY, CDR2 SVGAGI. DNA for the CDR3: TGTGCCAGCAGTTACTCAGGGCGGGGGGCTTACGAGCAGTACTTC. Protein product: CASSYSGRGAYEQYF.

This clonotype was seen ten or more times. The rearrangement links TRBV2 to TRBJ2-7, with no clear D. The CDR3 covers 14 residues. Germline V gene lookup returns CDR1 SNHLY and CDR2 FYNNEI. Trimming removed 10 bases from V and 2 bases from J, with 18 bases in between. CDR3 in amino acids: CATTFTKVPYEQYF. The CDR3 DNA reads TGTGCCACAACCTTCACGAAGGTGCCCTACGAGCAGTACTTC.

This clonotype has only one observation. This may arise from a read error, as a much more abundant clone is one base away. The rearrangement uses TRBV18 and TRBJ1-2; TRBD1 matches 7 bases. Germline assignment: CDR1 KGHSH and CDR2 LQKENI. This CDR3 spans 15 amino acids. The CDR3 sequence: CANSPNSGTVHGYTF. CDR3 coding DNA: TGTGCCAACTCACCCAACTCCGGGACAGTGCATGGCTACACCTTC.

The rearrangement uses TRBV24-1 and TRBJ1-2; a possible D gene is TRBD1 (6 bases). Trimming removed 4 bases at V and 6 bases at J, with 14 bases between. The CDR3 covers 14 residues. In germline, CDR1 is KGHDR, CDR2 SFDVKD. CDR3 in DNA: TGTGCCACCAGTGACCACCCACAGGGACATGGCTACACCTTC. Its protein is CATSDHPQGHGYTF.

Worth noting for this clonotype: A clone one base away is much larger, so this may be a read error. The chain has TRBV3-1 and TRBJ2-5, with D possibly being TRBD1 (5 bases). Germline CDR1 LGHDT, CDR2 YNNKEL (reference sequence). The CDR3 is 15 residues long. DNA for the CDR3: TGTGCCAGCGGCCAAGGAACCAGGGTACAAGAGACCCAGTACTTC. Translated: CASGQGTRVQETQYF.

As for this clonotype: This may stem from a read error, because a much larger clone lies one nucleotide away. CDR3 bases: TGTACCAGCCGAGTTTATCTAGCAGTGGGGAATGAGCAGTTCTTC. The encoded protein is CTSRVYLAVGNEQFF. The V and J genes are TRBV2 and TRBJ2-1; maybe TRBD2 (5 bases). The V gene's germline CDR1 is SNHLY and CDR2 FYNNEI. CDR3 length equals 15 residues.

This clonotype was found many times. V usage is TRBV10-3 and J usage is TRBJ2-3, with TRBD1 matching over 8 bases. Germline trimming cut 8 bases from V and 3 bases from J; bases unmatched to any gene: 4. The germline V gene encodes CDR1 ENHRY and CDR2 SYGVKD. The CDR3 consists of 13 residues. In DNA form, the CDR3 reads TGTGCCATCTCGGACAGGGTAACAGATACGCAGTATTTT. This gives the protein CAISDRVTDTQYF.

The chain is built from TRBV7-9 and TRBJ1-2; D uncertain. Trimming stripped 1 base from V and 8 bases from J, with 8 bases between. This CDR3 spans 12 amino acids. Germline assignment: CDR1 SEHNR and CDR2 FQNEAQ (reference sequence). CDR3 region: CASSLVYGGYTF. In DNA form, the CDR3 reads TGTGCCAGCAGCTTAGTCTATGGCGGCTACACCTTC. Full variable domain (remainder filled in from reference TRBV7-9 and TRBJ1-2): DTGVSQNPRHKITKRGQNVTFRCDPISEHNRLYWYRQTLGQGPEFLTYFQNEAQLEKSRLLSDRFSAERPKGSFSTLEIQRTEQGDSAMYLCASSLVYGGYTFGSGTRLTVV.

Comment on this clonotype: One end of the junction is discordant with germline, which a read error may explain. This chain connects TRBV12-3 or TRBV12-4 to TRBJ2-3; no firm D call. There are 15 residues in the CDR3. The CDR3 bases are TGTGCCAGCAGTTTTGGAACAGTGGGAACAGATGCGCAGTATTTT. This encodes CASSFGTVGTDAQYF.

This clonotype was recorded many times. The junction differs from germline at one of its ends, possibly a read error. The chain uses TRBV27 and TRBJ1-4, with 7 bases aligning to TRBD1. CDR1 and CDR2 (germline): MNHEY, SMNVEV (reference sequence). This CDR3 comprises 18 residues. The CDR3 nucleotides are TGTGCCAGCAGTCTATCCCTCCGACAGGGATCAACTAATGAAAAACTGTTTTTT. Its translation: CASSLSLRQGSTNEKLFF.

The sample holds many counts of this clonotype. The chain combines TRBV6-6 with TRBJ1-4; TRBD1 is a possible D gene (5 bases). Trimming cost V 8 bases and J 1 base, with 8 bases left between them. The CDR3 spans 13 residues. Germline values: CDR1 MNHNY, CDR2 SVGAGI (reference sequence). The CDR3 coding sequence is TGTGCCAGCGGCCAGGGAACTAATGAAAAACTGTTTTTT. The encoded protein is CASGQGTNEKLFF.

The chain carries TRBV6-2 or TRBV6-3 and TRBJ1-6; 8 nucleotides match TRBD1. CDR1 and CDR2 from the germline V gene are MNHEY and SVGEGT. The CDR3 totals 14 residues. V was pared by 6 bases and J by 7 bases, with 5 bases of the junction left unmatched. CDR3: CASSDRGLNSPLHF. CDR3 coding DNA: TGTGCCAGCAGCGACAGGGGTCTGAATTCACCCCTCCACTTT.

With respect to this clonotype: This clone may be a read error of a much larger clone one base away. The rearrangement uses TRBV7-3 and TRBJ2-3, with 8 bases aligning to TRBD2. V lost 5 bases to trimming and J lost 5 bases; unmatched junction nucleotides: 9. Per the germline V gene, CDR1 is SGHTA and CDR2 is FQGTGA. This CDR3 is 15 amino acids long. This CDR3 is CASSAGTSRVDTQYF. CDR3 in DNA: TGTGCCAGCAGCGCCGGGACTAGTAGAGTAGATACGCAGTATTTT.

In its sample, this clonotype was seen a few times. CDR3 in DNA: TGTGCCAGCAGTTTTCAAGGGGCCGGTCAGCCCCAGCATTTT. It encodes CASSFQGAGQPQHF. The V and J genes are TRBV12-3 or TRBV12-4 and TRBJ1-5, with a tentative D call TRBD1 (5 bases). The CDR3 extends over 14 amino acids. Trimming took off 3 bases at V and 6 bases at J, with 12 bases between the two ends.